The 4 T cell receptor beta chains below all came from one sample that was sequenced in a study of blood T cell repertoires in COVID-19 (dated by TCRdb to about 2020). Library method: the immunoSEQ multiplex PCR assay. TCRdb provides this immuneACCESS table in a form limited to in-frame rearrangements. Some clones are lacking; in checked studies, under half of them reflect an unresolved V gene, and why the rest are absent is not known. The table for this sample lists over 70,000 clones; approximately 93% of them were counted only once. 2.5% to 3% of the sample comes from the top ten. Sequencing was done on a sample of peripheral blood. The receptors were gathered from a man aged 50-60 years with COVID-19, enrolled during active disease.

As DNA, the CDR3 is TGTGCCAGCTCACCACCGACCGCAGGCGGGGAGCTGTTTTTT. Translation gives CASSPPTAGGELFF. The genes are TRBV18 and TRBJ2-2; D is unresolved. The CDR3 sequence is 14 residues long. Germline V gene sequence: CDR1 KGHSH, CDR2 LQKENI. V was clipped by 0 bases and J by 7 bases, with 9 bases between them.

The chain has TRBV30 and TRBJ1-1; D possibly corresponds to TRBD1 (5 bases). Germline lookup yields CDR1 GTSNPN and CDR2 SVGIG (reference sequence). This CDR3 spans 13 amino acids. Trimming took off 2 bases at V and 1 base at J, with 8 bases between the two ends. CDR3 region: CAWSYGQNTEAFF. The DNA of the CDR3 is TGTGCCTGGAGTTATGGACAGAACACTGAAGCTTTCTTT.

This chain uses TRBV20-1 with TRBJ1-2; 9 nucleotides match TRBD1. The CDR3 consists of 13 residues. J gave up 7 bases and V 3 bases, and 6 bases lay outside the gene matches. Looked up from germline, CDR1 is DFQATT and CDR2 is SNEGSKA (reference sequence). The CDR3, as DNA: TGCAGTGCTAGTCCCCGGGACAGGGTTGGCTACACCTTC. Translating gives CSASPRDRVGYTF.

This clone was recorded once. The gene calls are TRBV5-4 and TRBJ2-7, with 10 bases fitting TRBD1. Germline CDR1 reads SGHNT; CDR2 reads YYREEE (reference sequence). The CDR3 extends over 15 amino acids. J gave up 2 bases and V 0 bases, and 2 bases lay outside the gene matches. Written as DNA, the CDR3 is TGTGCCAGCAGCTTGGAAGGGACAGGGGCCTACGAGCAGTACTTC. Protein sequence: CASSLEGTGAYEQYF.